Following are 30 T cell receptor beta chains from one sample sequenced in a study of T-cell memory formation after mild COVID-19. MiXCR, run by TCRdb on the 5' RACE reads, gives a single entry per CDR3 protein. This table has a few hundred thousand distinct CDR3 sequences, about 17% appearing once. The sequenced sample consisted of PBMCs or a T cell subset sorted from them (not recorded which). These receptor sequences come from a man younger than 35 who had mild COVID-19 (a few samples of this study predate the infection). Cell type and time point are not known.

The sample holds many counts of this clonotype. The V call is TRBV5-1, the J call TRBJ2-1; maybe TRBD2 (5 bases). The germline V gene has CDR1 SGHRS and CDR2 YFSETQ. The CDR3 covers 15 residues. The V gene lost 0 bases and the J gene lost 5 bases, with 12 bases spanning the gap. CDR3 nucleotide sequence: TGCGCCAGCAGCTTGGCGGTCCTCGGGGACAATGAGCAGTTCTTC. Translating it yields CASSLAVLGDNEQFF.

This clonotype was seen a few times. The chain uses TRBV28 and TRBJ2-5, with D perhaps TRBD1 (5 bases). Germline V gene data show CDR1 as MDHEN and CDR2 as SYDVKM. This CDR3 comprises 14 residues. V was cut by 6 bases and J by 0 bases, with 11 bases left in between. The CDR3 nucleotides are TGTGCCAGCAGCATAGCAGGGAACCAAGAGACCCAGTACTTC. It codes for CASSIAGNQETQYF.

The table lists this clonotype with many counts. The chain joins TRBV4-1 to TRBJ2-7; D gene unclear. The CDR3 spans 15 residues. CDR1 is MGHRA, CDR2 YSYEKL, per germline. V lost 4 bases, J lost 1 base, and 14 bases lay in between. CDR3 nucleotides: TGCGCCAGCAGCCCCTCCGACGGGCCTTCCTACGAGCAGTACTTC. This sequence encodes CASSPSDGPSYEQYF.

This clonotype was detected a few times. J is TRBJ1-5 and V is TRBV12-3 or TRBV12-4, with D perhaps matching TRBD1 (5 bases). The CDR3 totals 12 residues. Between the trimmed V and J ends, which lost 7 bases and 9 bases, there was a span of 13 bases. The DNA for the CDR3 is TGTGCCAGCACCCTGAACGGGGGGCCCCAGCATTTT. Translating it yields CASTLNGGPQHF.

This clonotype was counted only a few times. This chain links TRBV5-4 with TRBJ1-1; D gene unclear. The CDR3 has 13 amino acids. Trimming took off 4 bases at V and 4 bases at J, with 11 bases between the two ends. Germline V CDR1 and CDR2: SGHNT, YYREEE (reference sequence). CDR3 residues: CASSNMGPTEAFF. CDR3 sequence (DNA): TGTGCCAGCAGCAATATGGGCCCCACTGAAGCTTTCTTT.

Only a few counts were recorded for this clonotype. The V call is TRBV7-2, the J call TRBJ2-1; TRBD2 aligns across 14 bases. CDR1 is SGHTA and CDR2 is FQGNSA in the germline V gene. This CDR3 comprises 21 residues. Germline trimming cut 5 bases from V and 0 bases from J; bases unmatched to any gene: 15. This chain's CDR3 is CASSQYLPGLAGVDSYNEQFF. CDR3 nucleotides: TGTGCCAGCAGCCAATACCTCCCGGGACTAGCGGGGGTTGACTCCTACAATGAGCAGTTCTTC.

The chain carries TRBV10-3 and TRBJ1-2; D gene unclear. There are 15 residues in the CDR3. Trimming removed 3 bases from V and 1 base from J, with 12 bases in between. Germline CDR1 and CDR2: ENHRY and SYGVKD. The CDR3 DNA is TGTGCCATCAGTGACCCGAAGGAAGTTAACTATGGCTACACCTTC. Its translation is CAISDPKEVNYGYTF.

This clonotype showed up just a few times. The rearrangement uses TRBV2 and TRBJ2-1; 9 nucleotides agree with TRBD2. The CDR3 consists of 14 residues. In germline, CDR1 is SNHLY, CDR2 FYNNEI. V lost 6 bases, J lost 5 bases, and 5 bases stayed unmatched. In DNA form, the CDR3 reads TGTGCCAGCAGACTTAGCGGGGGAAACAATGAGCAGTTCTTC. It encodes CASRLSGGNNEQFF.

This clonotype has ten or more counts. This chain's CDR3 is CASSLGAQGAGTEAFF. As DNA, the CDR3 is TGCGCCAGCAGCTTGGGGGCACAGGGGGCAGGTACTGAAGCTTTCTTT. V is TRBV5-1 and J is TRBJ1-1, with 9 bases fitting TRBD1. Germline CDR1 SGHRS, CDR2 YFSETQ. J was trimmed by 5 bases and V by 0 bases; bases with no gene match: 8. The CDR3 is made up of 16 amino acids.

This clonotype was recorded a few times. The genes are TRBV6-2 or TRBV6-3 and TRBJ2-2; TRBD2 agrees at 8 bases. This CDR3 is built from 17 residues. With 0 bases clipped from V and 1 base from J, the junction kept 4 bases outside the gene matches. Germline CDR1 is MNHEY and CDR2 is SVGEGT. The CDR3 loop is CASSYSERGRNTGELFF. The CDR3 DNA sequence: TGTGCCAGCAGTTACTCGGAGCGGGGGAGGAACACCGGGGAGCTGTTTTTT.

The rearrangement links TRBV30 to TRBJ1-6, with 9 bases identical to TRBD1. The germline V gene has CDR1 GTSNPN and CDR2 SVGIG (reference sequence). This CDR3 comprises 16 residues. With 0 bases clipped from V and 9 bases from J, the junction kept 9 bases outside the gene matches. The chain's CDR3 is CAWSVLPGTGPSPLHF. The DNA of the CDR3 is TGTGCCTGGAGTGTACTCCCAGGGACAGGGCCTTCACCCCTCCACTTT.

This clonotype was counted between two and nine times. The chain has TRBV30 and TRBJ1-2; D is uncertain. The V gene's germline CDR1 is GTSNPN and CDR2 SVGIG (reference sequence). CDR3 size: 14 residues. The V gene lost 2 bases and the J gene lost 5 bases, with 15 bases spanning the gap. The CDR3: CAWSSGNNEYGYTF. The CDR3 DNA reads TGTGCCTGGAGTTCCGGGAACAACGAGTATGGCTACACCTTC.

This clonotype was picked up a small number of times. This chain uses TRBV7-9 with TRBJ2-7, with D maybe TRBD2 (5 bases). Germline CDR1 and CDR2: SEHNR and FQNEAQ (reference sequence). Deletions cut 2 bases from V and 0 bases from J, with 17 bases between. CDR3 size: 17 residues. CDR3 in amino acids: CASSLPRGKPNSYEQYF. In DNA form, the CDR3 reads TGTGCCAGCAGCTTACCAAGAGGGAAGCCGAACTCCTACGAGCAGTACTTC.

This clonotype was seen only a few times. J is TRBJ2-5 and V is TRBV4-3; TRBD1 agrees at 7 bases. With 3 bases clipped from V and 3 bases from J, the junction kept 7 bases outside the gene matches. The germline gives CDR1 LGHNA, CDR2 YSLEER. The CDR3 length is 15 residues. CDR3 DNA sequence: TGCGCCAGCAGCCATGAAACCGGGACAGAAGAGACCCAGTACTTC. This translates into CASSHETGTEETQYF.

The gene calls are TRBV7-2 and TRBJ2-3; 7 positions match TRBD2. The CDR3 consists of 16 residues. CDR1 is SGHTA, CDR2 FQGNSA, per germline. J was trimmed by 3 bases and V by 1 base; bases with no gene match: 7. The CDR3 coding sequence is TGTGCCAGCAGCTTAGGCCTAGCGGTTCAGACAGATACGCAGTATTTT. This encodes CASSLGLAVQTDTQYF.

On this clonotype: This sequence may be a read error, since a much larger clone differs from it by one base. The chain has TRBV4-3 and TRBJ2-2; no firm D call. The CDR3 length is 15 residues. V lost 0 bases and J 6 bases, leaving 11 bases between the germline ends. In germline, CDR1 is LGHNA, CDR2 YSLEER. The CDR3 sequence is CASSQDVGSPGELFF. The CDR3 region has the DNA TGCGCCAGCAGCCAAGATGTCGGTAGCCCCGGGGAGCTGTTTTTT.

The chain has TRBV5-1 and TRBJ1-2, with D perhaps TRBD1 (6 bases). Trimming took off 4 bases at V and 0 bases at J, with 10 bases between the two ends. The CDR3 extends over 14 amino acids. Germline CDR1 and CDR2: SGHRS and YFSETQ. CDR3 sequence: CASSGGGPNYGYTF. CDR3 DNA sequence: TGCGCCAGCAGCGGGGGCGGACCTAACTATGGCTACACCTTC.

A remark on this clonotype: A read error may be the cause here, since a much bigger clone is one base away. The V and J genes are TRBV4-3 and TRBJ2-5; possible D gene TRBD1, 6 bases. V was clipped by 0 bases and J by 1 base, with 9 bases between them. The CDR3 runs 15 residues. CDR1 is LGHNA, CDR2 YSLEER, per germline. The CDR3 loop reads CASSQDSRGQETQYF. The CDR3 region has the DNA TGCGCCAGCAGCCAAGATTCCAGGGGCCAAGAGACCCAGTACTTC.

This clonotype was found a few times. The genes are TRBV27 and TRBJ2-3, with D hard to call. The CDR3 is 13 residues long. The germline V and J ends were trimmed by 5 bases and 0 bases, with 6 bases remaining between them. Germline V gene lookup returns CDR1 MNHEY and CDR2 SMNVEV (reference sequence). This chain's CDR3 is CASSPHSTDTQYF. The CDR3 DNA follows: TGTGCCAGCAGTCCTCATAGCACAGATACGCAGTATTTT.

J is TRBJ2-3 and V is TRBV7-8; 7 bases map to TRBD1. After removal of 2 bases from V and 0 bases from J, the junction contained 5 bases not matched to a gene. The CDR3 has 16 residues. Germline lookup yields CDR1 SGHVS and CDR2 FQNEAQ. The CDR3 DNA is TGTGCCAGCAGCTTACCGGGACAGAAAAGCACAGATACGCAGTATTTT. Translation gives CASSLPGQKSTDTQYF.

The V and J genes are TRBV5-1 and TRBJ2-1; D not certain. The CDR3 consists of 14 residues. Germline V lookup: CDR1 SGHRS, CDR2 YFSETQ. V was clipped by 1 base and J by 8 bases, with 13 bases between them. DNA for the CDR3: TGCGCCAGCAGCTTGAGTCCCGAATGGGATGAGCAGTTCTTC. Translation: CASSLSPEWDEQFF.

The chain recombines TRBV5-1 with TRBJ1-1, with TRBD1 matching over 7 bases. The CDR3 is 13 residues long. The V segment lost 1 base and the J segment 5 bases; nucleotides outside the gene matches: 2. Germline assignment: CDR1 SGHRS and CDR2 YFSETQ. For the CDR3, the DNA is TGCGCCAGCAGCTTGCAGGGGGTAACTGAAGCTTTCTTT. Its protein product is CASSLQGVTEAFF.

In this sample, this clonotype turned up once. This chain joins TRBV7-9 and TRBJ1-1, with 7 bases fitting TRBD1. J was trimmed by 6 bases and V by 4 bases; bases with no gene match: 5. Germline V gene sequence: CDR1 SEHNR, CDR2 FQNEAQ (reference sequence). The CDR3 spans 13 residues. The DNA for the CDR3 is TGTGCCAGCAGCTACCAGGGGGAGGCTGAAGCTTTCTTT. Its protein is CASSYQGEAEAFF. The full variable domain, its missing parts supplied by reference TRBV7-9 and TRBJ1-1, is DTGVSQNPRHKITKRGQNVTFRCDPISEHNRLYWYRQTLGQGPEFLTYFQNEAQLEKSRLLSDRFSAERPKGSFSTLEIQRTEQGDSAMYLCASSYQGEAEAFFGQGTRLTVV.

This clonotype was seen a handful of times. The J gene is TRBJ1-4, the V gene TRBV5-1; D may be TRBD1 (6 bases). Per the germline V gene, CDR1 is SGHRS and CDR2 is YFSETQ. The ends were cut back, 5 bases at V and 5 bases at J, with 16 bases in the middle. The CDR3 has 15 amino acids. The CDR3 protein is CASRPRGTSNEKLFF. In DNA, the CDR3 is TGCGCCAGCAGACCCCGGGGGACATCGAATGAAAAACTGTTTTTT.

This clonotype was counted between two and nine times. The chain combines TRBV7-9 with TRBJ1-2; TRBD1 might be the D (6 bases). Germline V CDR1 and CDR2: SEHNR, FQNEAQ (reference sequence). The CDR3 is made up of 14 amino acids. V shed 7 bases and J shed 1 base, with 13 bases lying between them. The CDR3 spells CASNPTGRNYGYTF. Written as DNA, the CDR3 is TGTGCCAGCAACCCGACAGGACGTAACTATGGCTACACCTTC.

This clonotype was seen a handful of times. The gene calls are TRBV7-2 and TRBJ2-3; a possible D gene is TRBD2 (6 bases). V was trimmed by 0 bases and J by 4 bases, leaving 11 bases between them. This CDR3 has 15 residues. In germline, CDR1 is SGHTA, CDR2 FQGNSA. The CDR3 here is CASSLAWRGPDTQYF. DNA of the CDR3: TGTGCCAGCAGCTTAGCGTGGAGGGGACCAGATACGCAGTATTTT.

The table lists this clonotype with a few counts. The chain couples TRBV5-1 to TRBJ1-4, with 8 bases that match TRBD1. The CDR3 has 15 residues. The germline gives CDR1 SGHRS, CDR2 YFSETQ. The J segment lost 4 bases and the V segment lost 2 bases, leaving 4 bases of the junction unmatched. CDR3 coding DNA: TGCGCCAGCAGCTTCACGGACAGGGTTAATGAAAAACTGTTTTTT. As protein: CASSFTDRVNEKLFF.

This clonotype was seen repeatedly, ten times or more. The chain recombines TRBV24-1 with TRBJ2-2, with D possibly TRBD2 on 7 matching bases. The V end lost 1 base, the J end lost 6 bases, and 14 bases lay between the germline ends. The CDR3 contains 16 residues. Per germline, CDR1 KGHDR and CDR2 SFDVKD. CDR3 sequence: CATSDFGTGRAGELFF. DNA of the CDR3: TGTGCCACCAGTGATTTTGGAACAGGGAGGGCCGGGGAGCTGTTTTTT.

This clonotype showed up many times. The chain joins TRBV3-1 to TRBJ2-7; a possible D gene is TRBD2 (6 bases). Germline CDR1 reads LGHDT; CDR2 reads YNNKEL (reference sequence). The CDR3 loop spans 14 amino acids. V gave up 4 bases and J gave up 3 bases, with 13 bases separating them. CDR3 sequence reads: CASSPGTGLYEQYV. The CDR3 coding sequence is TGTGCCAGCAGCCCAGGGACTGGACTCTACGAGCAGTACGTC.

This clonotype was observed at least ten times. The chain combines TRBV6-2 or TRBV6-3 with TRBJ2-3; 7 nucleotides match TRBD2. Germline values: CDR1 MNHEY, CDR2 SVGEGT. There are 14 residues in the CDR3. The ends lost 4 bases at V and 4 bases at J; junction bases unmatched: 5. CDR3 protein: CASSSGTTSDTQYF. The CDR3 coding sequence is TGTGCCAGCAGTTCCGGGACTACTTCAGATACGCAGTATTTT.